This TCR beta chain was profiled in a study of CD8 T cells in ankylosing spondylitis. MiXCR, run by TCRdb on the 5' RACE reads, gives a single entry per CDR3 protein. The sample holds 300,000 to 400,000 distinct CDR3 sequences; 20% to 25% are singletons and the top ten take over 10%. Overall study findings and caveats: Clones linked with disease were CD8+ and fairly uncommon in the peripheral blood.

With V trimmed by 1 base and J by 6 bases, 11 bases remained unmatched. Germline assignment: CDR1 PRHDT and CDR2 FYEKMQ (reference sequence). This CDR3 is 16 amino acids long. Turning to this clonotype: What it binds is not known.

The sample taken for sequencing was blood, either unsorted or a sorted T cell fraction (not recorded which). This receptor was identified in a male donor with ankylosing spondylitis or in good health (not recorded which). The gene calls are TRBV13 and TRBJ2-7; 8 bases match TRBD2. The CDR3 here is CASSLDVGRGDLEQYF. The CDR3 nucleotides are TGTGCCAGCAGCTTAGATGTGGGGCGGGGGGACCTCGAGCAGTACTTC.